A selection of T cell receptor beta chains follows, all from one sample in a study of identical twins. TCRdb redid the calling of the 5' RACE reads with MiXCR, one entry per CDR3 protein. The profile covers some 710,000 distinct CDR3 sequences, with roughly 6% appearing a single time and 1.5% to 2% taken by the ten largest. Material: naive T cells sorted from blood. The source of these receptors is a man younger than 35 in good health. Both conserved end residues are part of each CDR3. A D gene is named only where the DNA matches it firmly. Clone size is stated in some rows and not others, as once, few, many or a class when expanded.

>TRBV10-3|-|TRBJ2-3|many
TGTGCCATCAGCCAGGGGTTTGCAGATACGCAGTATTTT
CAISQGFADTQYF
>TRBV5-8|TRBD1|TRBJ2-1|few
TGTGCCAGCAGCTTGAGACAGGGAAGGGTCAATGAGCAGTTCTTC
CASSLRQGRVNEQFF
>TRBV4-2|-|TRBJ2-3|few
TGTGCCAGCAGCCAAAGAGATAACACAGATACGCAGTATTTT
CASSQRDNTDTQYF
>TRBV29-1|TRBD1|TRBJ2-5|many
TGCAGCGTTCCTCCCCAGGCAGACAGGGCCCAAGAGACCCAGTACTTC
CSVPPQADRAQETQYF
>TRBV7-2|-|TRBJ1-2|many
TGTGCCAGCAGCCCAACGACGGGATACTATGGCTACACCTTC
CASSPTTGYYGYTF
>TRBV20-1|TRBD1|TRBJ1-1|-
TGCAGTGCCAGATCAGGGGGTATCACTGAAGCTTTCTTT
CSARSGGITEAFF
>TRBV18|-|TRBJ2-1|-
TGTGCCAGCTCACCACCTTCATCTCGGTCCTACAATGAGCAGTTCTTC
CASSPPSSRSYNEQFF
>TRBV20-1|-|TRBJ2-1|many
TGCAGTGCTAGAGTCGGGAGTATGTATGAGCAGTTCTTC
CSARVGSMYEQFF
>TRBV24-1|-|TRBJ2-5|many
TGTGCCACCAGTGCCGACAGGGAGGGGCAAGAGACCCAGTACTTC
CATSADREGQETQYF
>TRBV28|-|TRBJ2-7|-
TGTGCCAGCAGTTTACTAACAATCAGATACGAGCAGTACTTC
CASSLLTIRYEQYF
>TRBV27|-|TRBJ2-1|many
TGTGCCAGCAGTTTTTTCCCCAATGAGCAGTTCTTC
CASSFFPNEQFF
>TRBV12-3/TRBV12-4|TRBD2|TRBJ2-1|many
TGTGCCAGCGGCTTTAGCGGGGAGCAGTTCTTC
CASGFSGEQFF
>TRBV5-1|-|TRBJ1-2|-
TGCGCCAGCAGCCCAGGCCAGGGAATCTTCGTCTTAGGCTACACCTTC
CASSPGQGIFVLGYTF
>TRBV6-1|TRBD1|TRBJ2-3|once
TGTGCCAGCAGGGGGACAGTCACAGATACGCAGTATTTT
CASRGTVTDTQYF
>TRBV4-2|TRBD1|TRBJ2-3|many
TGTGCCAGCAGCCATCCGGGACAGGGAACAGATACGCAGTATTTT
CASSHPGQGTDTQYF
>TRBV28|-|TRBJ2-5|-
TGTGCCAGCAGTTCCCCAGGGGGAGGAGCAGAGACCCAGTACTTC
CASSSPGGGAETQYF
>TRBV10-3|-|TRBJ2-1|many
TGTGCCATCAGTGCCGAGGGGGGAAATGAGCAGTTCTTC
CAISAEGGNEQFF
>TRBV24-1|-|TRBJ2-1|many
TGTGCCACCAGTGATCGGAATGAGCAGTTCTTC
CATSDRNEQFF
>TRBV7-2|-|TRBJ1-2|-
TGTGCCAGCAGCTCCTCTACAGGGTACTATGGCTACACCTTC
CASSSSTGYYGYTF
>TRBV27|TRBD1|TRBJ2-5|-
TGTGCCAGCAGTTTATTAGGGGGCCCCGGTGTGGAGACCCAGTACTTC
CASSLLGGPGVETQYF
>TRBV10-3|TRBD1|TRBJ2-3|many
TGTGCCGGCCGGGACAGGGGCACAGATACGCAGTATTTT
CAGRDRGTDTQYF
>TRBV2|-|TRBJ2-2|-
TGTGCCAGCCTCCTGGTCCAGGGTTCCGGGGAGCTGTTTTTT
CASLLVQGSGELFF
>TRBV6-2/TRBV6-3|-|TRBJ1-2|many
TGTGCCAGCAGTTATCATGGACGGGGGGAATATGGCGGCTACACCTTC
CASSYHGRGEYGGYTF
>TRBV29-1|TRBD2|TRBJ2-1|few
TGCAGCGTTGTGCTCGGGGGCATATTAGCGGGAGGATCCTACAATGAGCAGTTCTTC
CSVVLGGILAGGSYNEQFF
>TRBV27|TRBD2|TRBJ2-2|many
TGTGCCAGCAGTTTCCCGACTAGCGGGAACACCGGGGAGCTGTTTTTT
CASSFPTSGNTGELFF
>TRBV9|-|TRBJ2-1|many
TGTGCCAGCAGCGTAGCAGGTCACAATGAGCAGTTCTTC
CASSVAGHNEQFF
>TRBV30|TRBD2|TRBJ2-3|-
TGTGCCTGGAGTGTACAAGCGGGGAGCACAGATACGCAGTATTTT
CAWSVQAGSTDTQYF
>TRBV7-9|-|TRBJ2-5|-
TGTGCCAGCAGCTTTGGGGAACAAGAGACCCAGTACTTC
CASSFGEQETQYF
>TRBV7-2|-|TRBJ1-1|few
TGTGCCAGCAGCTTAGTGGGGGGGTTAGACACTGAAGCTTTCTTT
CASSLVGGLDTEAFF
>TRBV20-1|TRBD1|TRBJ1-2|many
TGCAGTGCTTTGACAGGGAAGGGCTATGGCTACACCTTC
CSALTGKGYGYTF
>TRBV5-1|TRBD2|TRBJ2-1|many
TGCGCCAGCAGCTTTTCCGGGACTAGCGGGAGTAATGAGCAGTTCTTC
CASSFSGTSGSNEQFF
>TRBV7-3|-|TRBJ2-1|few
TGTGCCAGCAGCCTAGAACCGATGTCCTTATACAATGAGCAGTTCTTC
CASSLEPMSLYNEQFF
>TRBV5-5|TRBD1|TRBJ1-5|many
TGTGCCAGCAGCTTTGGTGACAGGGAAAATCAGCCCCAGCATTTT
CASSFGDRENQPQHF
>TRBV12-3/TRBV12-4|TRBD1|TRBJ2-1|-
TGTGCCAGCAGGGGGACAGGGGGCGATCAGTTCTTC
CASRGTGGDQFF
>TRBV7-9|-|TRBJ1-1|few
TGTGCCAGCAGCTTATCCACAGGGAACTTTGAAGCTTTCTTT
CASSLSTGNFEAFF
>TRBV7-9|-|TRBJ1-2|few
TGTGCCAGCAGCTTAGCCACCGGGACGGCTAACTATGGCTACACCTTC
CASSLATGTANYGYTF
>TRBV4-2|TRBD2|TRBJ2-5|-
TGTGCCAGCAGCCAAGGACGTAGCGGGAGGCCTCAGGAGACCCAGTACTTC
CASSQGRSGRPQETQYF
>TRBV12-3/TRBV12-4|TRBD1|TRBJ1-1|-
TGTGCCAGCAGTGCCGGGACAGGAGCGGAAGCTTTCTTT
CASSAGTGAEAFF
>TRBV7-2|TRBD2|TRBJ2-2|-
TGTGCCAGCAGCTTAACTAGCGGGAGGGTCCTCGGGGAGCTGTTTTTT
CASSLTSGRVLGELFF
>TRBV9|-|TRBJ2-2|many
TGTGCCAGCAGCGTAGCCCCAAACACCGGGGAGCTGTTTTTT
CASSVAPNTGELFF
>TRBV9|-|TRBJ2-7|many
TGTGCCAGCAGCGTAGATCTGGGCTCCTACGAGCAGTACTTC
CASSVDLGSYEQYF
>TRBV7-2|-|TRBJ1-1|many
TGTGCCAGCAGCTTAGCGCGTTGGGGGGGGAGGTACACTGAAGCTTTCTTT
CASSLARWGGRYTEAFF
>TRBV10-3|-|TRBJ1-2|many
TGTGCCATCAGGGGGGAGACTTCGTACACCTTC
CAIRGETSYTF
>TRBV6-2/TRBV6-3|TRBD2|TRBJ2-1|many
TGTGCCAGCAGTTACTCGGGGCTAGGGGCTAGCGGGAATGTGGGCAATGAGCAGTTCTTC
CASSYSGLGASGNVGNEQFF
>TRBV29-1|TRBD2|TRBJ2-7|many
TGCAGCGTCAGAGGACTAGCGGGACACTACGAGCAGTACTTC
CSVRGLAGHYEQYF
>TRBV5-1|-|TRBJ1-1|many
TGCGCCAGCAGCTCCCACGAGGGGTCTGAAGCTTTCTTT
CASSSHEGSEAFF
>TRBV6-1|-|TRBJ2-1|few
TGTGCCAGCAGTGAAGACCCGTACTCCTACAATGAGCAGTTCTTC
CASSEDPYSYNEQFF
>TRBV7-8|-|TRBJ1-1|many
TGTGCCAGCAGCCCCATAGGGAGGGCTAGGAACACTGAAGCTTTCTTT
CASSPIGRARNTEAFF
>TRBV20-1|TRBD2|TRBJ2-2|many
TGCAGTGCTAGAGCGGGACTAGCGGGGGGCGACACCGGGGAGCTGTTTTTT
CSARAGLAGGDTGELFF
>TRBV30|TRBD1|TRBJ2-7|-
TGTGCCTGCACCCCGGACAGGGGCACCTACGAGCAGTACTTC
CACTPDRGTYEQYF